Following are 23 T cell receptor beta chains from one sample sequenced in a study of neurological immune-mediated disorders. One entry per CDR3 protein results from TCRdb running MiXCR on the 5' RACE reads. The sample has tens of thousands of distinct CDR3 sequences, approximately 4.4% seen once. The specimen was PBMCs. The receptors were sampled from a man aged 50 to 59 with multiple sclerosis.

This clonotype was picked up many times. The chain has TRBV12-3 or TRBV12-4 and TRBJ2-5; D is unclear. V shed 6 bases and J shed 5 bases, with 16 bases lying between them. The CDR3 has 14 residues. The CDR3 reads CASSPPPTVETQYF. The CDR3 DNA is TGTGCCAGCAGCCCCCCCCCGACCGTGGAGACCCAGTACTTC.

This clonotype showed up many times. The J gene is TRBJ2-3, the V gene TRBV27, with D possibly TRBD1 on 7 matching bases. With 4 bases removed from V and 6 bases from J, the gap between germline ends came to 11 bases. Germline lookup yields CDR1 MNHEY and CDR2 SMNVEV (reference sequence). CDR3 size: 13 residues. The CDR3 sequence is CASSSEGADTQYF. The CDR3 DNA reads as TGTGCCAGCAGTTCGGAGGGGGCTGATACGCAGTATTTT.

This clonotype has at least ten counts. V usage is TRBV6-5 and J usage is TRBJ2-3, with TRBD1 matching 7 bases. The ends lost 6 bases at V and 2 bases at J; junction bases unmatched: 5. The CDR3 is 14 residues long. CDR1 MNHEY and CDR2 SVGAGI come from the germline V gene. CDR3 sequence reads: CASRWDRVTDTQYF. The CDR3 region has the DNA TGTGCCAGCAGATGGGACAGAGTCACAGATACGCAGTATTTT.

This clonotype was counted at least ten times. This chain joins TRBV5-1 and TRBJ2-1; maybe TRBD2 (7 bases). The CDR3 is 16 residues long. Germline lookup yields CDR1 SGHRS and CDR2 YFSETQ. The germline V and J ends were trimmed by 0 bases and 4 bases, with 14 bases remaining between them. The CDR3 DNA sequence: TGCGCCAGCAGCTTGGTGTGGCGGGGGCGATACAATGAGCAGTTCTTC. Protein: CASSLVWRGRYNEQFF.

This clonotype occurred many times. This sequence joins TRBV9 and TRBJ1-1; 8 bases map to TRBD1. This CDR3 is 12 amino acids long. V was pared by 3 bases and J by 5 bases, with 0 bases of the junction left unmatched. The germline V gene encodes CDR1 SGDLS and CDR2 YYNGEE. The CDR3 DNA is TGTGCCAGCAGCGGACAGGGGACTGAAGCTTTCTTT. Amino acids: CASSGQGTEAFF.

This clonotype was found many times. CDR3 protein: CASSNLRTSHNQPEDTQYF. Here the CDR3 DNA reads TGTGCCAGCAGCAACTTAAGGACTAGCCACAACCAACCCGAAGATACGCAGTATTTT. The chain links TRBV21-1 to TRBJ2-3; TRBD2, the table's D call, lacks a check against the DNA. TRBV21-1 constitutes a pseudogene. The CDR3 sequence is 19 residues long.

A few counts support this clonotype. This chain links TRBV6-1 with TRBJ2-7, with D tentatively TRBD1 (6 bases). There are 13 residues in the CDR3. From germline, CDR1 is MNHNS and CDR2 SASEGT. With 6 bases removed from V and 4 bases from J, the gap between germline ends came to 13 bases. The CDR3 sequence: CASSQSRGYEQYF. CDR3 coding DNA: TGTGCCAGCAGCCAAAGTAGGGGGTACGAGCAGTACTTC.

In its sample, this clonotype was seen many times. The chain employs TRBV20-1 and TRBJ1-6; D uncertain. V was trimmed by 0 bases and J by 4 bases, leaving 16 bases between them. The CDR3 covers 17 residues. Germline loops: CDR1 DFQATT, CDR2 SNEGSKA (reference sequence). The CDR3 DNA reads as TGCAGTGCTAGAGATCGTAATAGGGCTTTTTATAATTCACCCCTCCACTTT. This translates into CSARDRNRAFYNSPLHF.

This clonotype was observed many times. The gene calls are TRBV20-1 and TRBJ2-7; TRBD2 aligns across 12 bases. CDR1 and CDR2 from the germline V gene are DFQATT and SNEGSKA (reference sequence). The CDR3 is 17 amino acids. With V trimmed by 5 bases and J by 2 bases, 13 bases remained unmatched. Here the CDR3 reads CSASTLQTSGSPYEQYF. CDR3 nucleotides: TGCAGTGCTTCGACTCTTCAGACTAGCGGGAGCCCCTACGAGCAGTACTTC.

This clonotype was counted many times. This chain links TRBV18 with TRBJ2-3; D is perhaps TRBD1 (5 bases). This CDR3 has 16 residues. V lost 1 base, J lost 6 bases, and 17 bases lay in between. In germline, CDR1 is KGHSH, CDR2 LQKENI. CDR3 coding DNA: TGTGCCAGCTCACCACGGGGCCGCCTCGGGTCGGATACGCAGTATTTT. This sequence encodes CASSPRGRLGSDTQYF.

This clonotype was observed at least ten times. The chain combines TRBV28 with TRBJ1-2; no definite D call. Trimming cost V 6 bases and J 8 bases, with 16 bases left between them. The length of the CDR3 is 13 residues. Looked up from germline, CDR1 is MDHEN and CDR2 is SYDVKM. The DNA for the CDR3 is TGTGCCAGCAGCCCCCCGGGTGGGCGCGGCTACACCTTC. Translated: CASSPPGGRGYTF.

The table lists this clonotype with many counts. In DNA form, the CDR3 reads TGTGCCAGCAGCTTAAGGGAGTTGAACACTGAAGCTTTCTTT. It codes for CASSLRELNTEAFF. The chain employs TRBV7-9 and TRBJ1-1, with no clear D. V was shortened by 2 bases and J by 0 bases, with 7 bases between the two germline ends. Germline V gives CDR1 SEHNR, CDR2 FQNEAQ (reference sequence). The CDR3 spans 14 residues.

This clonotype was observed many times. This chain connects TRBV12-3 or TRBV12-4 to TRBJ2-1, with 10 bases that match TRBD2. V dropped 3 bases and J dropped 4; count of bases not matched to a gene: 6. This CDR3 has 16 residues. The CDR3 nucleotides are TGTGCCAGCAGTTTCGTACTAGCGGGGTTTTACAATGAGCAGTTCTTC. Protein: CASSFVLAGFYNEQFF.

This clonotype occurred many times. The CDR3 region has the DNA TGCAGTGCCCCCCGCGCTAGCGGATTCTACGAGCAGTACTTC. Protein: CSAPRASGFYEQYF. The gene calls are TRBV20-1 and TRBJ2-7; 7 bases fit TRBD2. In germline, CDR1 is DFQATT, CDR2 SNEGSKA (reference sequence). The CDR3 loop spans 14 amino acids. V trimming: 6 bases; J trimming: 3 bases; junction bases outside the gene matches: 11.

This clonotype has at least ten counts. The genes are TRBV20-1 and TRBJ1-5; the D is unclear. The CDR3 contains 12 residues. The V gene's germline CDR1 is DFQATT and CDR2 SNEGSKA (reference sequence). V shed 0 bases and J shed 2 bases, with 2 bases lying between them. CDR3 sequence: CSARDGNQPQHF. As DNA, the CDR3 is TGCAGTGCTAGAGATGGCAATCAGCCCCAGCATTTT.

This clonotype was seen a few times. A much larger clone sits a single nucleotide away, making a read error possible. J is TRBJ2-3 and V is TRBV29-1; no definite D call. CDR3 length: 11 residues. Germline assignment: CDR1 SQVTM and CDR2 ANQGSEA. The ends were cut back, 5 bases at V and 3 bases at J, with 6 bases in the middle. Written as DNA, the CDR3 is TGCAGCGTTCAAACAACAGATACGCAGTATTTT. Translation: CSVQTTDTQYF.

In this sample, this clonotype turned up many times. The rearrangement links TRBV5-1 to TRBJ1-1; tentatively, D is TRBD1 (6 bases). Germline assignment: CDR1 SGHRS and CDR2 YFSETQ. This CDR3 comprises 14 residues. Trimming stripped 4 bases from V and 3 bases from J, with 13 bases between. The CDR3 sequence is CASSVQGHDTEAFF. Written as DNA, the CDR3 is TGCGCCAGCAGCGTCCAGGGACACGACACTGAAGCTTTCTTT.

Many counts were recorded for this clonotype. The chain's CDR3 is CASGPGGSTTYNEQFF. In DNA form, the CDR3 reads TGTGCTAGTGGGCCAGGGGGCTCCACAACCTACAATGAGCAGTTCTTC. This sequence joins TRBV12-5 and TRBJ2-1, with 8 nucleotides matching TRBD1. Trimming cost V 6 bases and J 2 bases; bases outside gene matches: 9. Per germline, CDR1 LGHNT and CDR2 FRNRAP. This CDR3 spans 16 amino acids. Complete variable domain (other parts from reference TRBV12-5 and TRBJ2-1): DARVTQTPRHKVTEMGQEVTMRCQPILGHNTVFWYRQTMMQGLELLAYFRNRAPLDDSGMPKDRFSAEMPDATLATLKIQPSEPRDSAVYFCASGPGGSTTYNEQFFGPGTRLTVL.

This clonotype appeared many times. CDR3 DNA sequence: TGTGCCAGCAGCCCCGAAGGCCGGAGTATAGATACGCAGTATTTT. The encoded protein is CASSPEGRSIDTQYF. The J gene is TRBJ2-3, the V gene TRBV11-2; D remains ambiguous. This CDR3 comprises 15 residues. Germline CDR1 and CDR2: SGHAT and FQNNGV. The V gene lost 5 bases and the J gene lost 5 bases, with 17 bases spanning the gap.

The table lists this clonotype with many counts. The chain joins TRBV5-1 to TRBJ2-3; the D gene is possibly TRBD2 (6 bases). The CDR3 is 17 amino acids. In germline, CDR1 is SGHRS, CDR2 YFSETQ. The V end was cut by 1 base, the J end by 0 bases, with 15 bases between. The CDR3 bases are TGCGCCAGCAGCTTGAACGGGGGTATTACTAGCACAGATACGCAGTATTTT. Protein sequence: CASSLNGGITSTDTQYF.

This clonotype appeared many times. The chain couples TRBV3-1 to TRBJ2-5, with D tentatively TRBD2 (7 bases). The CDR3 totals 15 residues. Germline V CDR1 and CDR2: LGHDT, YNNKEL (reference sequence). With 0 bases removed from V and 5 bases from J, the gap between germline ends came to 13 bases. CDR3: CASSQDGGAPETQYF. The CDR3 DNA sequence: TGTGCCAGCAGCCAAGATGGGGGGGCTCCGGAGACCCAGTACTTC.

This clonotype was counted many times. This rearrangement joins TRBV5-1 to TRBJ1-4; no clear D. Trimming pared 4 bases from V and 3 bases from J, leaving 16 bases between. The V gene's germline CDR1 is SGHRS and CDR2 YFSETQ. The CDR3 has 16 amino acids. The CDR3 sequence is CASSLTGSGANEKLFF. As DNA, the CDR3 is TGCGCCAGCAGCCTGACCGGTTCGGGAGCTAATGAAAAACTGTTTTTT.

In this sample, this clonotype turned up many times. The chain couples TRBV6-6 to TRBJ1-6; 8 nucleotides match TRBD1. Germline assignment: CDR1 MNHNY and CDR2 SVGAGI (reference sequence). V dropped 6 bases and J dropped 0; count of bases not matched to a gene: 4. The CDR3 is made up of 16 amino acids. The CDR3 here is CASRDRADSYNSPLHF. CDR3 in DNA: TGTGCCAGCAGGGACAGGGCCGACTCCTATAATTCACCCCTCCACTTT.